Presented here are 31 T cell receptor beta chains from one specimen sequenced in a study of T cells in Graves' hyperthyroidism and ophthalmopathy (dated by TCRdb to between 2018 and 2020). Library generation was performed with multiplex PCR. Sequencing used an Illumina HiSeq 2000. The TCR beta CDR3 regions were amplified from the RNA transcripts. A first-round RT-PCR of the TCR CDR3 used the HTBI primer set with the Qiagen OneStep RT-PCR kit. The public reads were reprocessed in TCRdb via fastp at Q25 and MiXCR, keeping in-frame beta chains. One record per CDR3 amino acid sequence lists the most common genes and DNA. The sample table lists a few hundred thousand distinct CDR3 sequences, 15% to 20% of them with a count of one. Clones ranked in the top ten supply roughly 3% of the sample. Sample: blood. These receptors were collected from a woman between 40 and 55 years old with Graves' ophthalmopathy.

This clonotype came up a few times. The chain uses TRBV20-1 and TRBJ1-2; D unresolved. Germline CDR1 is DFQATT and CDR2 is SNEGSKA (reference sequence). Trimming left V 6 bases short and J 4 bases short, with 12 bases between. The CDR3 sequence is 12 residues long. In DNA form, the CDR3 reads TGCAGTGCGTCTCGATCGCCCTATGGCTACACCTTC. It encodes CSASRSPYGYTF.

There are a few counts of this clonotype. The gene calls are TRBV3-1 and TRBJ2-7, with 9 positions matching TRBD2. V shed 3 bases and J 2 bases; nucleotides not matched to a gene: 11. The CDR3 runs 17 residues. Per germline, CDR1 LGHDT and CDR2 YNNKEL (reference sequence). CDR3 nucleotide sequence: TGTGCCAGCAGCCATTTAAGCGGGAGGAGAAGGGCCTACGAGCAGTACTTC. Protein sequence: CASSHLSGRRRAYEQYF.

The table lists this clonotype with a few counts. The chain recombines TRBV4-2 with TRBJ1-2; D might be TRBD1 (6 bases). Germline-derived CDR1 and CDR2 are LGHNA and YNFKEQ. The CDR3 is 16 residues long. The ends were cut back, 0 bases at V and 2 bases at J, with 13 bases in the middle. CDR3 nucleotide sequence: TGTGCCAGCAGCCAAGAATTGGGTCAGGGGAACTATGGCTACACCTTC. As protein: CASSQELGQGNYGYTF.

The rearrangement links TRBV20-1 to TRBJ2-1; 9 bases are shared with TRBD1. V gave up 4 bases and J gave up 7 bases; unmatched junction bases: 8. Germline assignment: CDR1 DFQATT and CDR2 SNEGSKA (reference sequence). This CDR3 comprises 14 residues. CDR3 bases: TGCAGTGCTACACCGGGACAGGGTTTGAATGAGCAGTTCTTC. Residues: CSATPGQGLNEQFF.

For this clonotype: This could be a read error, since a much larger clone is one nucleotide away. The rearrangement uses TRBV27 and TRBJ2-1; 7 bases map to TRBD2. This CDR3 has 12 amino acids. V lost 4 bases, J lost 8 bases, and 2 bases stayed unmatched. The germline V gene has CDR1 MNHEY and CDR2 SMNVEV (reference sequence). CDR3 coding DNA: TGTGCCAGCAGTTCCCGGGGGGATGAGCAGTTCTTC. Its translation is CASSSRGDEQFF.

This clonotype appeared many times. The chain has TRBV28 and TRBJ2-1; D could derive from TRBD1 or TRBD2 (5 bases each). The CDR3 is made up of 15 amino acids. In germline, CDR1 is MDHEN, CDR2 SYDVKM. V lost 5 bases, J lost 0 bases, and 11 bases lay in between. In DNA form, the CDR3 reads TGTGCCAGCAGTCTCAGGGAGAGCTCCTACAATGAGCAGTTCTTC. Protein sequence: CASSLRESSYNEQFF.

The rearrangement links TRBV4-1 to TRBJ1-5; D unresolved. Germline loops: CDR1 MGHRA, CDR2 YSYEKL. The CDR3 sequence is 12 residues long. V was cut by 4 bases and J by 6 bases, with 7 bases left in between. CDR3 in amino acids: CASSRVGQPQHF. In DNA, the CDR3 is TGCGCCAGCAGCCGGGTGGGTCAGCCCCAGCATTTT.

Ten or more counts support this clonotype. The chain is built from TRBV28 and TRBJ2-1; 8 nucleotides line up with TRBD2. Germline-derived CDR1 and CDR2 are MDHEN and SYDVKM. CDR3 length: 15 residues. Unmatched junction bases numbered 8, after V lost 5 bases and J lost 5 bases. The CDR3 loop is CASSIFGGANNEQFF. DNA of the CDR3: TGTGCCAGCAGTATCTTCGGGGGGGCTAACAATGAGCAGTTCTTC.

This clonotype was found many times. The chain couples TRBV2 to TRBJ2-7; 7 nucleotides agree with TRBD1. Germline CDR1 is SNHLY and CDR2 is FYNNEI. V was pared by 4 bases and J by 0 bases, with 3 bases of the junction left unmatched. This CDR3 is built from 14 residues. The CDR3 bases are TGTGCCAGCAGTGCCGGGACAGACTCCTACGAGCAGTACTTC. Protein sequence: CASSAGTDSYEQYF.

The chain joins TRBV7-3 to TRBJ2-7, with no clear D. The CDR3 length is 14 residues. Germline values: CDR1 SGHTA, CDR2 FQGTGA. Deletions cut 8 bases from V and 0 bases from J, with 14 bases between. The CDR3 spells CASLGGEISYEQYF. The CDR3 bases are TGTGCCAGCCTCGGTGGGGAAATCTCCTACGAGCAGTACTTC.

This clonotype was found many times. V is TRBV11-2 and J is TRBJ2-2, with 7 bases aligning to TRBD1. The germline gives CDR1 SGHAT, CDR2 FQNNGV. V lost 1 base to trimming and J lost 4 bases; unmatched junction nucleotides: 3. The CDR3 length is 15 residues. CDR3 protein: CASSLAGDSTGELFF. The DNA for the CDR3 is TGTGCCAGCAGCTTAGCAGGGGACAGCACCGGGGAGCTGTTTTTT.

Of note for this clonotype: Given a much more abundant clone one base away, this may be a read error. This chain links TRBV27 with TRBJ2-1; 8 nucleotides match TRBD2. CDR1 and CDR2 from the germline V gene are MNHEY and SMNVEV (reference sequence). The CDR3 has 17 residues. The V gene end was trimmed by 2 bases and the J gene end by 6 bases; junction bases not matched to a gene: 12. CDR3: CASSLEYRPAGANEQFF. The CDR3, as DNA: TGTGCCAGCAGTTTAGAATATAGACCAGCGGGAGCCAATGAGCAGTTCTTC.

V gene TRBV6-1 combines with J gene TRBJ2-5; 12 bases are a match to TRBD2. This CDR3 is built from 17 residues. Germline values: CDR1 MNHNS, CDR2 SASEGT. The J segment lost 5 bases and the V segment lost 5 bases, leaving 12 bases of the junction unmatched. The CDR3 DNA follows: TGTGCCAGCAGTCTGAGGGCTAGCGGGGGGGCGTGGGAGACCCAGTACTTC. Translated: CASSLRASGGAWETQYF.

There are a few counts of this clonotype. The chain has TRBV12-3 or TRBV12-4 and TRBJ2-5; possibly TRBD1 or TRBD2 for D (5 bases each). V was shortened by 3 bases and J by 1 base, with 12 bases between the two germline ends. The CDR3 is made up of 15 amino acids. The CDR3 protein is CASSLSRDAQETQYF. Written as DNA, the CDR3 is TGTGCCAGCAGTTTGAGCCGGGACGCCCAAGAGACCCAGTACTTC.

There are a few counts of this clonotype. One end of the junction varies from germline; a read error may be responsible. The chain has TRBV5-6 and TRBJ2-7; D is ambiguous. Germline V gene lookup returns CDR1 SGHDT and CDR2 YYEEEE. CDR3 length equals 13 residues. The CDR3 sequence: CAGSQRSLNEQYF. CDR3 nucleotide sequence: TGTGCCGGCAGCCAACGGAGCTTAAACGAGCAGTACTTC.

This clonotype was detected ten times or more. V usage is TRBV2 and J usage is TRBJ1-1; D is undetermined. From germline, CDR1 is SNHLY and CDR2 FYNNEI. The CDR3 covers 12 residues. The V gene lost 5 bases and the J gene lost 3 bases, with 7 bases spanning the gap. The CDR3: CASSTADTEAFF. DNA for the CDR3: TGTGCCAGCAGTACAGCGGACACTGAAGCTTTCTTT.

The chain employs TRBV15 and TRBJ2-7, with D uncertain. The CDR3 contains 16 residues. Trimming shortened V by 0 bases and J by 6 bases, and 18 bases separated the two germline ends. CDR1 and CDR2 (germline): LNHNV, YYDKDF (reference sequence). Here the CDR3 DNA reads TGTGCCACCAGCAGAGACCATGGCCCCGTTGTCTCCGAGCAGTACTTC. Its translation is CATSRDHGPVVSEQYF.

This clonotype was detected a few times. The CDR3 bases are TGTGCCAGCAGTGAGGGACTAGCGGGAGTACACCCCCAGTTCTTC. Translation gives CASSEGLAGVHPQFF. This sequence joins TRBV6-4 and TRBJ2-1; 14 bases agree with TRBD2. Trimming took 3 bases from V and 13 from J; bases not matched to a gene: 8. The V gene's germline CDR1 is MRHNA and CDR2 SNTAGT. This CDR3 has 15 amino acids.

This clonotype was recorded at least ten times. The chain links TRBV2 to TRBJ1-2; D unresolved. This CDR3 spans 12 amino acids. Germline assignment: CDR1 SNHLY and CDR2 FYNNEI. Trimming left V 7 bases short and J 6 bases short, with 12 bases between. The CDR3 spells CASMTLGDGYTF. For the CDR3, the DNA is TGTGCCAGCATGACTCTTGGGGATGGCTACACCTTC.

Ten or more counts support this clonotype. The chain is built from TRBV30 and TRBJ1-2; D is uncertain. Germline CDR1 is GTSNPN and CDR2 is SVGIG (reference sequence). The CDR3 has 12 amino acids. The CDR3 spells CVGWTPRYGYTF. Here the CDR3 DNA reads TGTGTCGGATGGACTCCCCGCTATGGCTACACCTTC.

This clonotype showed up many times. The V and J genes are TRBV20-1 and TRBJ2-7; D is possibly TRBD2 (5 bases). V was clipped by 6 bases and J by 3 bases, with 18 bases between them. This CDR3 contains 14 residues. Germline V gene sequence: CDR1 DFQATT, CDR2 SNEGSKA (reference sequence). For the CDR3, the DNA is TGCAGTGCCTTGGACTCGTCCAAGAACTACGAGCAGTACTTC. This encodes CSALDSSKNYEQYF.

CDR3 nucleotide sequence: TGTGCCAGCCACCCCCCTAATCAGCCCCAGCATTTT. Residues: CASHPPNQPQHF. This chain uses TRBV6-1 with TRBJ1-5; unclear D gene. V was pared by 8 bases and J by 4 bases, with 9 bases between. The germline CDR1 and CDR2 sequences are MNHNS and SASEGT. This CDR3 spans 12 amino acids.

Worth noting for this clonotype: A read error may explain this, as a much larger clone is one base away. The chain recombines TRBV2 with TRBJ1-5, with D perhaps TRBD1 (5 bases). Germline CDR1 SNHLY, CDR2 FYNNEI. The V end was cut by 5 bases, the J end by 3 bases, with 11 bases between. The CDR3 is 14 amino acids. CDR3: CASSQGRNNQPQHF. In DNA form, the CDR3 reads TGTGCCAGCAGTCAGGGACGGAACAATCAGCCCCAGCATTTT. Based on the CDR3 plus reference TRBV2 and TRBJ1-5, the full variable domain is EPEVTQTPSHQVTQMGQEVILRCVPISNHLYFYWYRQILGQKVEFLVSFYNNEISEKSEIFDDQFSVERPDGSNFTLKIRSTKLEDSAMYFCASSQGRNNQPQHFGDGTRLSIL.

A few counts support this clonotype. The chain couples TRBV28 to TRBJ1-1, with 10 bases matching TRBD1. This CDR3 contains 15 residues. Trimming removed 5 bases from V and 3 bases from J; junction bases left unmatched: 6. Germline V gene lookup returns CDR1 MDHEN and CDR2 SYDVKM. The CDR3 DNA is TGTGCCAGCAGTCCACCGGACAGGGGGGACACTGAAGCTTTCTTT. It is translated as CASSPPDRGDTEAFF.

In its sample, this clonotype was seen a few times. The chain carries TRBV12-3 or TRBV12-4 and TRBJ2-5, with 7 bases fitting TRBD2. The ends lost 8 bases at V and 7 bases at J; junction bases unmatched: 16. The CDR3 sequence is 15 residues long. The CDR3 DNA reads TGTGCCAGCGGGGGAGGGGCAGGCGGGATTGGGACCCAGTACTTC. Encoded protein: CASGGGAGGIGTQYF.

This clonotype came up many times. This rearrangement joins TRBV18 to TRBJ1-1; possible D gene TRBD1, 6 bases. The germline V gene encodes CDR1 KGHSH and CDR2 LQKENI. Trimming left V 3 bases short and J 0 bases short, with 11 bases between. This CDR3 is 15 amino acids long. CDR3 DNA sequence: TGTGCCAGCTCACCCGAGGGGGGGATGAACACTGAAGCTTTCTTT. Translation gives CASSPEGGMNTEAFF.

This clonotype occurred many times. The chain uses TRBV12-3 or TRBV12-4 and TRBJ2-5; a possible D gene is TRBD2 (5 bases). CDR3 size: 13 residues. Trimming shortened V by 7 bases and J by 6 bases, and 15 bases separated the two germline ends. The CDR3 nucleotides read TGTGCCAGCAATCCCCGAGGGCGCCAGACCCAGTACTTC. Amino acid sequence: CASNPRGRQTQYF.

This clonotype was seen ten or more times. This chain joins TRBV6-1 and TRBJ2-5; the match to TRBD1 covers 9 bases. The CDR3 has 16 amino acids. The germline V gene has CDR1 MNHNS and CDR2 SASEGT. J gave up 4 bases and V 5 bases, and 11 bases lay outside the gene matches. For the CDR3, the DNA is TGTGCCAGCAGTCTTAGTCCCGGGACAGGGATAGAGACCCAGTACTTC. Its translation: CASSLSPGTGIETQYF.

This clonotype appeared many times. This chain joins TRBV5-5 and TRBJ2-7; 7 positions agree with TRBD2. Germline V lookup: CDR1 SGHKS, CDR2 YYEKEE (reference sequence). The CDR3 runs to 13 residues. J lost 5 bases, V lost 5 bases, and 7 bases had no gene match. The CDR3 DNA sequence: TGTGCCAGCAGTTATGGGAGGGGAAACGAGCAGTACTTC. Its translation is CASSYGRGNEQYF.

As for this clonotype: Since a much larger clone is just one base distant, this may be a read error. Without the conserved terminal phenylalanine or tryptophan, this CDR3 likely stems from a read error. The rearrangement links TRBV6-1 to TRBJ1-5, with D perhaps TRBD1 (5 bases). Trimming stripped 3 bases from V and 4 bases from J, with 16 bases between. The CDR3 is made up of 16 amino acids. Germline V gene data show CDR1 as MNHNS and CDR2 as SASEGT. The CDR3 nucleotides read TGTGCCAGCAGTGATCACGCGAGGGGCAGGAATCAGCCCCAGCATTAT. Its translation: CASSDHARGRNQPQHY.

Ten or more counts support this clonotype. CDR3 sequence: CASSLVVAPYNEQFF. The CDR3 coding sequence is TGTGCCAGCAGCTTGGTAGTAGCGCCCTACAATGAGCAGTTCTTC. The chain recombines TRBV5-6 with TRBJ2-1; tentative D call: TRBD2 (5 bases). CDR3 length: 15 amino acids. From germline, CDR1 is SGHDT and CDR2 YYEEEE. Trimming left V 0 bases short and J 2 bases short, with 9 bases between.